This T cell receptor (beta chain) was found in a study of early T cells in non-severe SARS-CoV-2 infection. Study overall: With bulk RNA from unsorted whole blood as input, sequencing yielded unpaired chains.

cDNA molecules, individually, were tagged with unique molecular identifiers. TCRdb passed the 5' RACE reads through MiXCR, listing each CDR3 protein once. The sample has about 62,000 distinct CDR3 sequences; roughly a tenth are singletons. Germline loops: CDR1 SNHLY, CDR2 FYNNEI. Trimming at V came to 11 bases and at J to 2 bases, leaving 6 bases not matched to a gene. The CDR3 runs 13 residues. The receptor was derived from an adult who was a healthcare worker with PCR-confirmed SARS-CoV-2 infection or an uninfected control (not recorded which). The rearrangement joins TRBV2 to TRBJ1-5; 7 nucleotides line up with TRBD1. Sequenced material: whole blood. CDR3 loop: CASRQGRNQPQHF. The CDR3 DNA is TGTGCCTCCCGACAGGGACGCAATCAGCCCCAGCATTTT.